This T cell receptor (beta chain) was obtained from a study of T cells after somatic rescue of genetic block. The CDR3 totals 14 residues. Germline lookup yields CDR1 LNHDA and CDR2 SQIVND (reference sequence). Deletions cut 4 bases from V and 4 bases from J, with 13 bases between. The assay was immunoSEQ multiplex PCR, and TCRdb's table has in-frame clones only and misses some. This table holds about 63,000 clones, 92% found once. The origin of this receptor is a middle-aged man. The V call is TRBV19, the J call TRBJ1-1; D is possibly TRBD1 (5 bases). Sequencing was carried out using peripheral blood mononuclear cells (PBMCs). This chain's CDR3 is CASSTNRILTEAFF. Here the CDR3 DNA reads TGTGCCAGTAGTACCAACAGGATCCTCACTGAAGCTTTCTTT.